These 15 T cell receptor beta chains originate from one sample sequenced in a study of blood T cell repertoires in COVID-19. Only in-frame clones appear in the TCRdb table, and some are missing; sequencing was by immunoSEQ multiplex PCR. The sample carries 200,000 to 250,000 clones, about 86% recorded once. Specimen: PBMCs or T cells enriched from blood (not recorded which). The receptors originated from a woman aged 45 to 65 in a cohort exposed to, infected with or recovered from COVID-19 (not recorded which).

This chain links TRBV7-3 with TRBJ2-1; unclear D gene. The CDR3 loop spans 14 amino acids. Germline V gene sequence: CDR1 SGHTA, CDR2 FQGTGA. The V end lost 3 bases, the J end lost 4 bases, and 10 bases lay between the germline ends. The CDR3 coding sequence is TGTGCCAGCAGCTTTTCTCTAGAATACAATGAGCAGTTCTTC. Translation gives CASSFSLEYNEQFF.

This CDR3 reads CASSMGLAARVDEQFF. The CDR3 DNA sequence: TGTGCCAGCAGCATGGGACTAGCGGCCCGGGTGGATGAGCAGTTCTTC. This chain links TRBV9 with TRBJ2-1; TRBD2 aligns across 11 bases. Germline values: CDR1 SGDLS, CDR2 YYNGEE. This CDR3 has 16 amino acids. V gave up 4 bases and J gave up 8 bases; unmatched junction bases: 11.

V is TRBV7-8 and J is TRBJ1-2; the D is unclear. V lost 0 bases to trimming and J lost 7 bases, with 15 bases between them. Germline CDR1 SGHVS, CDR2 FQNEAQ. The CDR3 has 15 amino acids. The CDR3 region is CASSLAHGNSGGYTF. Written as DNA, the CDR3 is TGTGCCAGCAGCTTAGCGCACGGGAACTCGGGTGGCTACACCTTC.

CDR3 bases: TGTGCCAGCAGCTTAATGGGCCCTAGCACAGATACGCAGTATTTT. Protein product: CASSLMGPSTDTQYF. The chain carries TRBV7-3 and TRBJ2-3; D call uncertain. The germline CDR1 and CDR2 sequences are SGHTA and FQGTGA. The CDR3 spans 15 residues. Trimming cost V 1 base and J 0 bases, with 8 bases left between them.

The chain has TRBV6-1 and TRBJ1-1, with D perhaps TRBD1 (6 bases). Trimming took off 0 bases at V and 0 bases at J, with 14 bases between the two ends. Germline CDR1 is MNHNS and CDR2 is SASEGT. The CDR3 sequence is 17 residues long. The CDR3 nucleotides read TGTGCCAGCAGTGAAGCGCACGGGGGGCGCATGAACACTGAAGCTTTCTTT. Residues: CASSEAHGGRMNTEAFF.

The V and J genes are TRBV12-3 or TRBV12-4 and TRBJ1-1; D is unclear. The CDR3 runs to 13 residues. Trimming pared 3 bases from V and 4 bases from J, leaving 9 bases between. CDR3 loop: CASSLWRATEAFF. The CDR3 DNA sequence: TGTGCCAGCAGTTTGTGGAGAGCCACTGAAGCTTTCTTT.

The CDR3 DNA reads as TGTGCCAGCAGCTTAGGGGTAGGGGGCGCGTTAGGCTACACCTTC. Translation gives CASSLGVGGALGYTF. This rearrangement joins TRBV7-2 to TRBJ1-2, with 7 bases identical to TRBD1. Germline V gene lookup returns CDR1 SGHTA and CDR2 FQGNSA. J lost 8 bases, V lost 1 base, and 10 bases had no gene match. This CDR3 is 15 amino acids long.

The V gene is TRBV18, the J gene TRBJ2-3; maybe TRBD1 (6 bases). The CDR3 is 15 residues long. Germline CDR1 reads KGHSH; CDR2 reads LQKENI. V gave up 3 bases and J gave up 1 base, with 11 bases separating them. The CDR3 sequence is CASSPVGGRTDTQYF. DNA of the CDR3: TGTGCCAGCTCACCGGTAGGGGGACGCACAGATACGCAGTATTTT. The whole variable domain, remainder taken from reference TRBV18 and TRBJ2-3, is NAGVMQNPRHLVRRRGQEARLRCSPMKGHSHVYWYRQLPEEGLKFMVYLQKENIIDESGMPKERFSAEFPKEGPSILRIQQVVRGDSAAYFCASSPVGGRTDTQYFGPGTRLTVL.

This clone appeared once. This chain links TRBV18 with TRBJ1-2; 9 bases are shared with TRBD1. The CDR3 is 15 residues long. With 3 bases clipped from V and 7 bases from J, the junction kept 9 bases outside the gene matches. Germline values: CDR1 KGHSH, CDR2 LQKENI. CDR3 bases: TGTGCCAGCTCACCCAAACCGGGACAGGGCGCTGGCTACACCTTC. It encodes CASSPKPGQGAGYTF.

This chain connects TRBV20-1 to TRBJ1-3; TRBD1 is a possible D gene (5 bases). CDR1 DFQATT and CDR2 SNEGSKA come from the germline V gene (reference sequence). Trimming removed 7 bases from V and 4 bases from J, with 8 bases in between. The CDR3 extends over 11 amino acids. Here the CDR3 reads CSVNRGNTIYF. As DNA, the CDR3 is TGCAGTGTCAACAGGGGAAACACCATATATTTT.

The chain employs TRBV9 and TRBJ1-2, with 7 bases matching TRBD1. V lost 3 bases and J lost 6; bases outside the gene matches: 11. There are 15 residues in the CDR3. CDR1 and CDR2 (germline): SGDLS, YYNGEE. The CDR3 region is CASSDPTGDKDGYTF. In DNA form, the CDR3 reads TGTGCCAGCAGCGACCCTACAGGGGACAAGGATGGCTACACCTTC.

The chain combines TRBV5-4 with TRBJ2-2; the match to TRBD2 covers 9 bases. Germline values: CDR1 SGHNT, CDR2 YYREEE (reference sequence). The J segment lost 0 bases and the V segment lost 4 bases, leaving 4 bases of the junction unmatched. The CDR3 is made up of 16 amino acids. The CDR3 protein is CASSPAGGSNTGELFF. The DNA for the CDR3 is TGTGCCAGCAGCCCAGCGGGGGGCTCGAACACCGGGGAGCTGTTTTTT.

This chain connects TRBV6-2 or TRBV6-3 to TRBJ1-1; TRBD1 matches at 7 bases. This CDR3 is 14 amino acids long. Germline V gives CDR1 MNHEY, CDR2 SVGEGT. V was clipped by 5 bases and J by 0 bases; unmatched bases: 3. This CDR3 reads CASSRTGMNTEAFF. The CDR3 nucleotides are TGTGCCAGCAGTCGGACAGGAATGAACACTGAAGCTTTCTTT.

This clone was seen only once. As DNA, the CDR3 is TGTGCCAGTACCTCTCACGCGGGCAGAGTCTATGGCTACACCTTC. Translating it yields CASTSHAGRVYGYTF. This chain joins TRBV19 and TRBJ1-2; unclear D gene. From germline, CDR1 is LNHDA and CDR2 SQIVND (reference sequence). Trimming shortened V by 7 bases and J by 4 bases, and 19 bases separated the two germline ends. CDR3 size: 15 residues.

The chain recombines TRBV15 with TRBJ1-2; TRBD1 is a possible D gene (5 bases). The V gene's germline CDR1 is LNHNV and CDR2 YYDKDF (reference sequence). This CDR3 has 12 amino acids. The ends were cut back, 3 bases at V and 9 bases at J, with 11 bases in the middle. CDR3 sequence (DNA): TGTGCCACCAGCAGTTACAGGTCTAGCTACACCTTC. Encoded protein: CATSSYRSSYTF.